The clone carrying this T cell receptor beta chain turned up a few times. TCRdb reprocessed the 5' RACE reads via MiXCR and lists one record per CDR3 protein. The sample lists roughly 500,000 distinct CDR3 sequences; about 20% were seen once. This entry is derived from a study of identical twins. V shed 5 bases and J 5 bases; nucleotides not matched to a gene: 5. There are 15 residues in the CDR3. Germline V gene lookup returns CDR1 MNHEY and CDR2 SVGEGT. This same sample was also part of a study on T cells expressing NK-cell markers.

This chain connects TRBV6-2 or TRBV6-3 to TRBJ2-1; 11 bases map to TRBD2. Sequenced: CD4+ T cells sorted from blood. The clonotype comes from a woman aged 18-29 years in good health. In DNA form, the CDR3 reads TGTGCCAGCAGTCCCCCGGGACTAGCGGACAATGAGCAGTTCTTC. Protein: CASSPPGLADNEQFF.